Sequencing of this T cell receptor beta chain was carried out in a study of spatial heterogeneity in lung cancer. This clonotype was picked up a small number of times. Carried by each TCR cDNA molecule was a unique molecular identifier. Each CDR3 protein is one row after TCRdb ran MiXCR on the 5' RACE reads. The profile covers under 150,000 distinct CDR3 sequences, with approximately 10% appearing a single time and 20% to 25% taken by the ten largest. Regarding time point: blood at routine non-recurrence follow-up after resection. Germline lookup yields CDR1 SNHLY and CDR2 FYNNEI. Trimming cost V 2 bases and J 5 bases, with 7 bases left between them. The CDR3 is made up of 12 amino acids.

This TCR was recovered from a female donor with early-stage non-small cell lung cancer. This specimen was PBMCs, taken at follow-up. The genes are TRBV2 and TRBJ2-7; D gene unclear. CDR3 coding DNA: TGTGCCAGCAGTGAATGGTGGGACGAGCAGTACTTC. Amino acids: CASSEWWDEQYF.